The TCR beta chain described here comes from a study of beta chain features in type 1 diabetes. Expressed TCRB transcripts were sequenced because the entire RNA isolate underwent reverse transcription. The protocol was immunoSEQ multiplex PCR, while the TCRdb copy is restricted to in-frame clones and leaves out a portion. The sample lists some 150,000 clones, 48% occurring once. Turning to this clone: Its antigen is unidentified.

This CDR3 spans 15 amino acids. Germline values: CDR1 LNHDA, CDR2 SQIVND (reference sequence). With 3 bases removed from V and 0 bases from J, the gap between germline ends came to 11 bases. Study-level findings and limits: High-TCR-expressing cells could be over-represented by cDNA sequencing. Patients' naive, central memory and regulatory TCRB repertoires appeared more alike than those of healthy donors.

This receptor was identified in a man aged 18 to 29 in good health. This sequence joins TRBV19 and TRBJ1-2, with D perhaps matching TRBD1 (5 bases). Sequenced material: Tregs from blood. CDR3 amino acids: CASSIGSGANYGYTF. The CDR3 nucleotides are TGTGCCAGTAGTATTGGATCGGGGGCTAACTATGGCTACACCTTC.